The next 14 T cell receptor beta chains were all read from a single sample in a study of blood T cell repertoires in COVID-19. TCRdb keeps only in-frame clones here, not all; method: immunoSEQ multiplex PCR. The table has 200,000 or so clones, almost 80% seen once. Sequenced input: peripheral blood. Receptors were obtained from a man aged 60-69 years with active or convalescent COVID-19.

V gene TRBV7-2 combines with J gene TRBJ2-2, with D unclear. Germline V gene sequence: CDR1 SGHTA, CDR2 FQGNSA. The CDR3 runs to 14 residues. V was pared by 0 bases and J by 1 base, with 3 bases between. CDR3 protein: CASSLAKNTGELFF. CDR3 DNA: TGTGCCAGCAGCTTAGCCAAGAACACCGGGGAGCTGTTTTTT.

The chain is built from TRBV6-6 and TRBJ2-1; D possibly corresponds to TRBD1 (6 bases). The CDR3 loop spans 14 amino acids. CDR1 is MNHNY, CDR2 SVGAGI, per germline (reference sequence). V gave up 2 bases and J gave up 10 bases, with 15 bases separating them. CDR3 in DNA: TGTGCCAGCAGTTACGGGACACCATCCTCCGAGCAGTTCTTC. Its protein is CASSYGTPSSEQFF.

This rearrangement joins TRBV18 to TRBJ2-1; TRBD2 matches 12 bases. The trim removed 3 bases at V and 4 bases at J, leaving 10 bases unmatched. This CDR3 comprises 18 residues. From germline, CDR1 is KGHSH and CDR2 LQKENI. Written as DNA, the CDR3 is TGTGCCAGCTCACCTTTAATGACTAGCGGGAGCAGGTACAATGAGCAGTTCTTC. Translating gives CASSPLMTSGSRYNEQFF.

The chain has TRBV5-1 and TRBJ1-2, with D tentatively TRBD1 (5 bases). Germline V gene lookup returns CDR1 SGHRS and CDR2 YFSETQ. Trimming pared 6 bases from V and 4 bases from J, leaving 16 bases between. This CDR3 spans 14 amino acids. The CDR3, as DNA: TGCGCCAGCACCCGCGAAGGGGCTGGCTATGGCTACACCTTC. Protein sequence: CASTREGAGYGYTF.

This clone was observed once. The chain has TRBV6-6 and TRBJ1-5, with 10 positions matching TRBD1. This CDR3 is 16 amino acids long. The V gene's germline CDR1 is MNHNY and CDR2 SVGAGI (reference sequence). Unmatched junction bases numbered 11, after V lost 5 bases and J lost 7 bases. The CDR3 DNA reads TGTGCCAGCAGTCAACGACAGGGGGCAATAGAGCAGCCCCAGCATTTT. It translates to CASSQRQGAIEQPQHF.

The chain links TRBV18 to TRBJ1-2; 10 bases agree with TRBD1. The CDR3 loop spans 14 amino acids. Germline assignment: CDR1 KGHSH and CDR2 LQKENI. V dropped 2 bases and J dropped 7; count of bases not matched to a gene: 4. CDR3 loop: CASSPGTGVVGYTF. The DNA for the CDR3 is TGTGCCAGCTCACCAGGGACAGGGGTAGTTGGCTACACCTTC.

This clone has just a few counts. Other DNA sequences in this sample translate to the same CDR3. The CDR3 loop reads CASSLQGGPYNEQFF. In DNA form, the CDR3 reads TGTGCCAGCAGCTTACAGGGGGGTCCCTACAATGAGCAGTTCTTC. The J gene is TRBJ2-1, the V gene TRBV7-3; possibly TRBD1 for D (7 bases). Trimming left V 2 bases short and J 2 bases short, with 10 bases between. CDR3 length: 15 amino acids. Germline loops: CDR1 SGHTA, CDR2 FQGTGA.

The chain carries TRBV6-5 and TRBJ2-7, with 7 bases fitting TRBD1. The CDR3 contains 15 residues. V gave up 0 bases and J gave up 2 bases; unmatched junction bases: 4. The germline V gene encodes CDR1 MNHEY and CDR2 SVGAGI. DNA for the CDR3: TGTGCCAGCAGTTACTCGAGGACAGGACCCTACGAGCAGTACTTC. Protein: CASSYSRTGPYEQYF.

The chain uses TRBV4-3 and TRBJ1-4, with D possibly being TRBD1 (6 bases). CDR1 and CDR2 (germline): LGHNA, YSLEER. V lost 3 bases to trimming and J lost 7 bases, with 15 bases between them. This CDR3 spans 15 amino acids. Written as DNA, the CDR3 is TGCGCCAGCAGCCAGCAAAACAGGGCGGGTGAAAAACTGTTTTTT. Residues: CASSQQNRAGEKLFF.

The chain has TRBV4-1 and TRBJ2-1, with D possibly being TRBD2 (6 bases). The V end was cut by 4 bases, the J end by 6 bases, with 19 bases between. This CDR3 comprises 16 residues. Looked up from germline, CDR1 is MGHRA and CDR2 is YSYEKL. CDR3 DNA sequence: TGCGCCAGCAGCCTCCCGACCGCCGGGAGCAGCAATGAGCAGTTCTTC. This codes for CASSLPTAGSSNEQFF.

The chain links TRBV4-1 to TRBJ1-2, with TRBD1 identical over 7 bases. There are 13 residues in the CDR3. The V and J ends lost 3 bases and 10 bases, in that order; junction bases with no gene match: 8. Germline V lookup: CDR1 MGHRA, CDR2 YSYEKL. CDR3 region: CASSHGQERNYTF. CDR3 sequence (DNA): TGCGCCAGCAGCCATGGACAGGAGAGAAACTACACCTTC.

The V gene is TRBV10-3, the J gene TRBJ2-7, with 7 bases matching TRBD1. Germline trimming cut 3 bases from V and 0 bases from J; bases unmatched to any gene: 5. The V gene's germline CDR1 is ENHRY and CDR2 SYGVKD. CDR3 length: 15 residues. CDR3 in DNA: TGTGCCATCAGTGACGAGGGGGCGCGCTCCTACGAGCAGTACTTC. This codes for CAISDEGARSYEQYF.

The chain combines TRBV5-1 with TRBJ2-3, with TRBD2 identical over 12 bases. CDR3 length: 17 amino acids. The ends lost 2 bases at V and 1 base at J; junction bases unmatched: 5. Germline V gene lookup returns CDR1 SGHRS and CDR2 YFSETQ. The CDR3 DNA reads TGCGCCAGCAGCTTACTAGCGGGAGGCCGGGGCACAGATACGCAGTATTTT. Protein product: CASSLLAGGRGTDTQYF. Together with reference TRBV5-1 and TRBJ2-3, the CDR3 gives the full variable domain: KAGVTQTPRYLIKTRGQQVTLSCSPISGHRSVSWYQQTPGQGLQFLFEYFSETQRNKGNFPGRFSGRQFSNSRSEMNVSTLELGDSALYLCASSLLAGGRGTDTQYFGPGTRLTVL.

The J gene is TRBJ2-3, the V gene TRBV3-1 (or the pseudogene TRBV3-2), with 7 bases lining up with TRBD2. J lost 4 bases, V lost 4 bases, and 8 bases had no gene match. The CDR3 length is 15 residues. CDR1 and CDR2 from the germline V gene are LGHDT and YNNKEL (reference sequence). The CDR3, as DNA: TGTGCCAGCAGCCGAGCCCCGACTAGCCCAGATACGCAGTATTTT. Its translation is CASSRAPTSPDTQYF.